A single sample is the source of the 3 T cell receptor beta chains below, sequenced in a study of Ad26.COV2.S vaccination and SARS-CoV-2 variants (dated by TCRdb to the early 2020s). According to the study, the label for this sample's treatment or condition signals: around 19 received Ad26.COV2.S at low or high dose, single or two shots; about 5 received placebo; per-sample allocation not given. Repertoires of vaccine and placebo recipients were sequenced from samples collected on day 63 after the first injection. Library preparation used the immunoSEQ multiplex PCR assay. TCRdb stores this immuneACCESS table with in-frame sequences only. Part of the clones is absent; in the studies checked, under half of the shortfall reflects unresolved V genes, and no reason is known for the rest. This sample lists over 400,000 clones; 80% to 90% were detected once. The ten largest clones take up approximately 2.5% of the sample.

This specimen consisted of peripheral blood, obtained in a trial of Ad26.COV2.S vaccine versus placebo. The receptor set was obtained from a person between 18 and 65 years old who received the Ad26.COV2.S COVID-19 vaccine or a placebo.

CDR3 loop: CSASQGAIYEQYF. The DNA for the CDR3 is TGCAGTGCTAGTCAGGGGGCTATTTACGAGCAGTACTTC. The genes are TRBV20-1 and TRBJ2-7; TRBD1 agrees at 8 bases. The germline V gene encodes CDR1 DFQATT and CDR2 SNEGSKA (reference sequence). Losses at the gene ends were 3 bases for V and 4 bases for J; bases not matched to a gene: 5. CDR3 length equals 13 residues.

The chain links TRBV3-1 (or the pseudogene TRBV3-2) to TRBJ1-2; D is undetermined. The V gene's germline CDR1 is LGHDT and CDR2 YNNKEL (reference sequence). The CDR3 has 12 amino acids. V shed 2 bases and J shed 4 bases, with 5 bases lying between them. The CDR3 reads CASSQPAYGYTF. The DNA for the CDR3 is TGTGCCAGCAGCCAACCAGCCTATGGCTACACCTTC.

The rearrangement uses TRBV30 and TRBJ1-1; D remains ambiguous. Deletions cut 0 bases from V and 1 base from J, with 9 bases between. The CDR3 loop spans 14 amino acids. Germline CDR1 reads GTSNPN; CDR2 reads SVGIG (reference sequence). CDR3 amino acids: CAWSVQGENTEAFF. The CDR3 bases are TGTGCCTGGAGTGTACAAGGAGAGAACACTGAAGCTTTCTTT.